The 14 T cell receptor beta chains below come from one sample, sequenced in a study of vaccination and CD4 T cells after COVID-19. Antigens for these TCRs are unknown. Sequencing of the DNA from cultured CD4+ T cells was carried out with the Oncomine TCR Beta short-read assay. TCRdb fed the PCR reads into MiXCR, producing one record per CDR3 protein. Among more than 9,000 distinct CDR3 sequences listed, 30% were seen once. Treatment indicated: roughly 10-day PBMC culture with coronavirus spike peptide pools or control peptides (ViraFEST assay). Sequenced sample: cultured CD4+ T cells from blood. The receptors were gathered from a human donor with COVID-19.

There are a few counts of this clonotype. This chain links TRBV12-3 or TRBV12-4 with TRBJ1-1, with D unclear. This CDR3 spans 14 amino acids. V dropped 1 base and J dropped 5 bases, with 11 bases sitting between them. DNA of the CDR3: TGTGCCAGCAGTTTAGAGGGAGGGAAGACTGAAGCTTTCTTT. Its protein is CASSLEGGKTEAFF.

The table lists this clonotype with a count of one. The chain recombines TRBV18 with TRBJ2-7; TRBD2 matches 7 bases. The CDR3 runs to 14 residues. V trimming: 0 bases; J trimming: 7 bases; junction bases outside the gene matches: 6. Looked up from germline, CDR1 is KGHSH and CDR2 is LQKENI. The CDR3 bases are TGTGCCAGCTCACCACCCAGCGGGGTGGATGAGCAGTACTTC. Protein: CASSPPSGVDEQYF. Full variable domain (remainder filled in from reference TRBV18 and TRBJ2-7): NAGVMQNPRHLVRRRGQEARLRCSPMKGHSHVYWYRQLPEEGLKFMVYLQKENIIDESGMPKERFSAEFPKEGPSILRIQQVVRGDSAAYFCASSPPSGVDEQYFGPGTRLTVT.

V and J are TRBV7-2 and TRBJ2-1; 9 bases map to TRBD2. The germline CDR1 and CDR2 sequences are SGHTA and FQGNSA. Germline trimming cut 0 bases from V and 8 bases from J; bases unmatched to any gene: 8. The CDR3 covers 16 residues. Written as DNA, the CDR3 is TGTGCCAGCAGCTTAGCTAGCGGGGGCGTTATCTATGAGCAGTTCTTC. Protein product: CASSLASGGVIYEQFF. The variable domain in full, completed from reference TRBV7-2 and TRBJ2-1, reads GAGVSQSPSNKVTEKGKDVELRCDPISGHTALYWYRQSLGQGLEFLIYFQGNSAPDKSGLPSDRFSAERTGGSVSTLTIQRTQQEDSAVYLCASSLASGGVIYEQFFGPGTRLTVL.

This clonotype turned up a few times. The V and J genes are TRBV6-1 and TRBJ1-2; D not certain. Germline CDR1 and CDR2: MNHNS and SASEGT. The length of the CDR3 is 12 residues. V lost 5 bases and J 5 bases, leaving 9 bases between the germline ends. Here the CDR3 DNA reads TGTGCCAGCAGTACTCCGGATTATGGCTACACCTTC. It encodes CASSTPDYGYTF.

CDR3 nucleotide sequence: TGTGCCACCAGCCGAGGACAGGGGGCTGACATTCAGTACTTC. Protein product: CATSRGQGADIQYF. The V gene is TRBV15, the J gene TRBJ2-4, with TRBD1 identical over 11 bases. Germline CDR1 and CDR2: LNHNV and YYDKDF (reference sequence). After removal of 5 bases from V and 8 bases from J, the junction contained 5 bases not matched to a gene. The CDR3 length is 14 residues. Supplemented by reference TRBV15 and TRBJ2-4, the full variable domain reads DAMVIQNPRYQVTQFGKPVTLSCSQTLNHNVMYWYQQKSSQAPKLLFHYYDKDFNNEADTPDNFQSRRPNTSFCFLDIRSPGLGDTAMYLCATSRGQGADIQYFGAGTRLSVL.

The rearrangement links TRBV5-1 to TRBJ1-1; D gene uncertain. Trimming removed 2 bases from V and 1 base from J, with 12 bases in between. CDR1 and CDR2 (germline): SGHRS, YFSETQ. This CDR3 region has 15 residues. The DNA of the CDR3 is TGCGCCAGCAGCTTATCTTCGGGGAAGAACACTGAAGCTTTCTTT. Translating it yields CASSLSSGKNTEAFF.

This clonotype was observed a few times. This chain joins TRBV19 and TRBJ1-1, with 7 bases lining up with TRBD1. This CDR3 contains 14 residues. V was pared by 5 bases and J by 4 bases, with 7 bases of the junction left unmatched. Per germline, CDR1 LNHDA and CDR2 SQIVND (reference sequence). CDR3 amino acids: CASSLTGSSTEAFF. The CDR3 region has the DNA TGTGCCAGTAGTCTGACAGGGTCCAGCACTGAAGCTTTCTTT.

This chain joins TRBV18 and TRBJ1-1, with D unclear. The V gene's germline CDR1 is KGHSH and CDR2 LQKENI. This CDR3 comprises 13 residues. V gave up 5 bases and J gave up 0 bases, with 7 bases separating them. The CDR3 DNA follows: TGTGCCAGCTCATATTCAATGAACACTGAAGCTTTCTTT. Protein product: CASSYSMNTEAFF.

In this sample, this clonotype is medium-sized. The chain joins TRBV19 to TRBJ1-5; no clear D. Germline CDR1 reads LNHDA; CDR2 reads SQIVND (reference sequence). The CDR3 covers 16 residues. Trimming left V 1 base short and J 1 base short, with 11 bases between. The CDR3 spells CASSIVRSLSNQPQHF. As DNA, the CDR3 is TGTGCCAGTAGTATAGTTCGCAGCTTGAGCAATCAGCCCCAGCATTTT.

The chain recombines TRBV27 with TRBJ1-2; TRBD1 matches 7 bases. CDR1 is MNHEY, CDR2 SMNVEV, per germline (reference sequence). The CDR3 consists of 15 residues. Trimming took 6 bases from V and 5 from J; bases not matched to a gene: 12. As DNA, the CDR3 is TGTGCCAGCAGCCTAGAGCCAGGGGGGTTGTATGGCTACACCTTC. Translated, it gives CASSLEPGGLYGYTF.

This clonotype was detected once. This chain connects TRBV28 to TRBJ1-1; no reliable D call. Germline V gene lookup returns CDR1 MDHEN and CDR2 SYDVKM. V shed 5 bases and J shed 7 bases, with 11 bases lying between them. This CDR3 has 12 amino acids. In nucleotides, the CDR3 is TGTGCCAGCAGTCCCGGGTATGGTGAAGCTTTCTTT. Protein product: CASSPGYGEAFF.

Only a few counts were recorded for this clonotype. This chain uses TRBV4-2 with TRBJ1-1; D possibly corresponds to TRBD1 (6 bases). Trimming cost V 0 bases and J 3 bases, with 14 bases left between them. Germline V gene data show CDR1 as LGHNA and CDR2 as YNFKEQ. The CDR3 runs 16 residues. The CDR3: CASSQDGGRGYTEAFF. The CDR3 region has the DNA TGTGCCAGCAGCCAAGATGGGGGGAGGGGGTACACTGAAGCTTTCTTT.

The V call is TRBV10-3, the J call TRBJ1-2; 7 bases match TRBD1. Germline assignment: CDR1 ENHRY and CDR2 SYGVKD. J lost 1 base, V lost 0 bases, and 2 bases had no gene match. This CDR3 has 15 amino acids. The CDR3 reads CAISESQGYNYGYTF. As DNA, the CDR3 is TGTGCCATCAGTGAGTCACAGGGGTATAACTATGGCTACACCTTC.

The V gene is TRBV4-1, the J gene TRBJ2-3, with 10 bases lining up with TRBD2. The V gene end was trimmed by 1 base and the J gene end by 6 bases; junction bases not matched to a gene: 10. The CDR3 has 17 amino acids. The germline V gene has CDR1 MGHRA and CDR2 YSYEKL. The CDR3 sequence is CASSQAVLAGASDTQYF. The CDR3 DNA is TGCGCCAGCAGCCAAGCCGTTCTAGCGGGGGCGTCGGATACGCAGTATTTT.